This TCR beta chain was documented in a study of shared clonotypes between healthy human individuals. Study-wide results and caveats: In this cohort, only blood was sampled, and tissue repertoires likely differ. Sharing across four donors was seen in around 5.1% of naive CD4 clonotypes. In having few donors, the study represented limited genetic and exposure-history diversity.

V was shortened by 6 bases and J by 5 bases, with 10 bases between the two germline ends. The CDR3 has 11 residues. Per the germline V gene, CDR1 is DFQATT and CDR2 is SNEGSKA (reference sequence). Donation came from healthy HIV-negative adults that had no recent acute infections or vaccinations. Comment on this clone: The antigen remains unidentified. At the DNA level, this CDR3 is encoded by other sequences in the same sample as well.

The assay was immunoSEQ multiplex PCR, and TCRdb's table has in-frame clones only and misses some. The sample has around 2.5 million clones, approximately 93% seen once. The sample comprised naive CD4+ T cells from PBMCs. The subset was: CD45RA+ positively selected. This receptor was identified in a man younger than 35 in good health. Some clones in this sample may be carry-over from other donors' samples. This sequence joins TRBV20-1 and TRBJ1-1; D is unresolved. The CDR3 DNA sequence: TGCAGTGCGTCCCGGAGGACTGAAGCTTTCTTT. Translating gives CSASRRTEAFF.